Presented here are 7 T cell receptor beta chains from one specimen sequenced in a study of blood T cells in healthy people across ages. The authors ran a second PCR of about 7 to 11 cycles using a sample-barcoded 5' primer and a J-beta primer mix. TCRdb processed the 5' RACE reads anew with MiXCR; each CDR3 protein has one entry. This repertoire shows 550,000 to 600,000 distinct CDR3 sequences, 25% to 30% found once; its top ten account for around 20%. Specimen: blood. All receptors derive from a woman in her seventies in good health.

This clonotype appeared a few times. CDR3 sequence (DNA): TGCAGTGCTAGAGGGACTAAAAACACCATATATTTT. Translation: CSARGTKNTIYF. The chain employs TRBV20-1 and TRBJ1-3; D gene unclear. The CDR3 spans 12 residues. The germline gives CDR1 DFQATT, CDR2 SNEGSKA (reference sequence). V lost 1 base and J 6 bases, leaving 7 bases between the germline ends.

The chain is built from TRBV21-1 and TRBJ1-1; the table assigns TRBD1, which was not confirmed against the DNA. TRBV21-1 is a listed pseudogene. The CDR3 contains 14 residues. CDR3 amino acids: CASIRGAGRTEAFF. DNA of the CDR3: TGTGCCAGCATCCGCGGAGCAGGTCGGACTGAAGCTTTCTTT.

The rearrangement joins TRBV3-1 to TRBJ1-1, with D unclear. V shed 2 bases and J shed 1 base, with 11 bases lying between them. Germline loops: CDR1 LGHDT, CDR2 YNNKEL (reference sequence). The CDR3 spans 15 residues. CDR3 amino acids: CASSQYGQANTEAFF. CDR3 coding DNA: TGTGCCAGCAGCCAATATGGGCAGGCGAACACTGAAGCTTTCTTT.

CDR3 amino acids: CSVRTSGGITTGELFF. CDR3 nucleotides: TGCAGCGTACGGACTAGCGGGGGGATAACCACCGGGGAGCTGTTTTTT. The gene calls are TRBV29-1 and TRBJ2-2; TRBD2 agrees at 14 bases. J gave up 4 bases and V 6 bases, and 7 bases lay outside the gene matches. The CDR3 is 16 residues long. The V gene's germline CDR1 is SQVTM and CDR2 ANQGSEA.

Concerning this clonotype itself: Compared with germline, one end of the junction differs, possibly owing to a read error. The V gene is TRBV12-3 or TRBV12-4, the J gene TRBJ2-3; 13 bases map to TRBD2. The CDR3 covers 17 residues. CDR3 DNA: TGTGCCAGCAGTCTGGGACTAGCGGGATTGAGCGCAGATGCGCAGTATTTT. Amino acid sequence: CASSLGLAGLSADAQYF.

The chain couples TRBV5-5 to TRBJ1-1, with D hard to call. The CDR3 runs 15 residues. Germline V gives CDR1 SGHKS, CDR2 YYEKEE (reference sequence). V was cut by 3 bases and J by 1 base, with 13 bases left in between. The CDR3: CASSWRRAGNTEAFF. The DNA of the CDR3 is TGTGCCAGCAGCTGGCGCCGGGCAGGGAACACTGAAGCTTTCTTT.

This clonotype appeared a few times. This chain uses TRBV12-3 or TRBV12-4 with TRBJ1-2; no reliable D call. The CDR3 is made up of 15 amino acids. Trimming cost V 6 bases and J 5 bases, with 19 bases left between them. DNA of the CDR3: TGTGCCAGCAGCTGGGCAGGACGGAAGGTTTATGGCTACACCTTC. This gives the protein CASSWAGRKVYGYTF.